A selection of T cell receptor beta chains follows, all from one sample in a study of long-term antiretroviral therapy in people with HIV. The method was immunoSEQ multiplex PCR; TCRdb's version includes in-frame clones alone and lacks a portion of them. The sample holds about 11,000 clones, roughly 80% seen once. The sample was unsorted PBMCs, taken less than 7.5 years after starting antiretroviral therapy. Receptors were obtained from a man over 45 with HIV. The CDR3 runs from the conserved cysteine through the conserved F or W. Each record gives: CDR3 DNA, CDR3 protein, clone size, J gene, V gene, D gene. A D gene is named only where the DNA matches it firmly. Clone sizes are given selectively: once, few, many, or a class where the clone is expanded.

DNA: TGTGCCAGTAGTATAGGGACTTATAGCAATCAGCCCCAGCATTTT
CDR3: CASSIGTYSNQPQHF
size: .
J: TRBJ1-5
V: TRBV19
D: .

DNA: TGTGCCAGCAGCTTACCAAACACCGGGGAGCTGTTTTTT
CDR3: CASSLPNTGELFF
size: .
J: TRBJ2-2
V: TRBV7-9
D: .

DNA: TGTGCCAGCAGCTCCTCCTCGAACACCGGGGAGCTGTTTTTT
CDR3: CASSSSSNTGELFF
size: .
J: TRBJ2-2
V: TRBV9
D: .

DNA: TGTGCCAGCAGCTTGCAGGGACTGGATGGCTACACCTTC
CDR3: CASSLQGLDGYTF
size: once
J: TRBJ1-2
V: TRBV7-9
D: .

DNA: TGTGCCAGCAGTGAAGAGGGTTTTACAGGGGGCCTCTCCTACGAGCAGTACTTC
CDR3: CASSEEGFTGGLSYEQYF
size: few
J: TRBJ2-7
V: TRBV2
D: TRBD1

DNA: TGTGCCAGCAGTTACTCGTTGGGACAGGTGGAACGGGAGCAGTACTTC
CDR3: CASSYSLGQVEREQYF
size: .
J: TRBJ2-7
V: TRBV6-6
D: TRBD1

DNA: TGCGCCAGCGGGGATCGGGACCTCTCTGGAAACACCATATATTTT
CDR3: CASGDRDLSGNTIYF
size: once
J: TRBJ1-3
V: TRBV5-1
D: .

DNA: TGTGCCAGCAGTTACTCGGCAGGCAGGGCGAATGGCTACACCTTC
CDR3: CASSYSAGRANGYTF
size: .
J: TRBJ1-2
V: TRBV6-5
D: .

DNA: TGTGCCAGCAGCATTGACCCGGGACAGCTTCACACTGAAGCTTTCTTT
CDR3: CASSIDPGQLHTEAFF
size: .
J: TRBJ1-1
V: TRBV7-6
D: TRBD1

DNA: TGTGCCAGCAGCCTAGGGGGCTCCAGCACTGAAGCTTTCTTT
CDR3: CASSLGGSSTEAFF
size: .
J: TRBJ1-1
V: TRBV7-8
D: TRBD1

DNA: TGTGCCAGCAGTTTAGGGCAGGTTATCCACGAGCAGTACTTC
CDR3: CASSLGQVIHEQYF
size: once
J: TRBJ2-7
V: TRBV27
D: .

DNA: TGTGCCAGCAGTGCCGCCTATGGCTACACCTTC
CDR3: CASSAAYGYTF
size: .
J: TRBJ1-2
V: TRBV2
D: .

DNA: TGTGCCAGCAGCGTCACAGGGGGCGCAGTAGGTTTGACAGATACGCAGTATTTT
CDR3: CASSVTGGAVGLTDTQYF
size: .
J: TRBJ2-3
V: TRBV9
D: TRBD1

DNA: TGTGCCAGTAGTATAGGGTTTGCTAGCGATACGCAGTATTTT
CDR3: CASSIGFASDTQYF
size: .
J: TRBJ2-3
V: TRBV19
D: .

DNA: TGTGCCAGCAGCGAGACAGGGGAGGGTGGCTACACCTTC
CDR3: CASSETGEGGYTF
size: once
J: TRBJ1-2
V: TRBV7-9
D: TRBD1

DNA: TGTGCCAGCAGCGTAGTTCGGACAGGGCCTGGGGATACGCAGTATTTT
CDR3: CASSVVRTGPGDTQYF
size: few
J: TRBJ2-3
V: TRBV7-9
D: TRBD1

DNA: TGCAGCGTAGTTAGAAGCGAAACTAGCACAGATACGCAGTATTTT
CDR3: CSVVRSETSTDTQYF
size: .
J: TRBJ2-3
V: TRBV29-1
D: .

DNA: TGTGCCAGCAGTGATAGGGCAGCTAGCACAGATACGCAGTATTTT
CDR3: CASSDRAASTDTQYF
size: once
J: TRBJ2-3
V: TRBV6-1
D: .

DNA: TGCGCCAGCAGCCAAGGGGGACAGGGAGGGACCGGGGAGCTGTTTTTT
CDR3: CASSQGGQGGTGELFF
size: .
J: TRBJ2-2
V: TRBV4-1
D: TRBD1

DNA: TGCAGCGTTGAAGGGGTGACAGGCCAGAGGGGTGATGAGCAGTTCTTC
CDR3: CSVEGVTGQRGDEQFF
size: .
J: TRBJ2-1
V: TRBV29-1
D: .

DNA: TGCAGCGTTGATACGGGGCTAGCGGGGGTAGACGGGGAGCTGTTTTTT
CDR3: CSVDTGLAGVDGELFF
size: few
J: TRBJ2-2
V: TRBV29-1
D: TRBD2

DNA: TGTGCCAGCAGTCTTATATTGGGGGTAACTGAAGCTTTCTTT
CDR3: CASSLILGVTEAFF
size: .
J: TRBJ1-1
V: TRBV27
D: .

DNA: TGTGCCAGTAGTATACAAGCGGGGGGTGACGAGCAGTACTTC
CDR3: CASSIQAGGDEQYF
size: .
J: TRBJ2-7
V: TRBV19
D: TRBD2

DNA: TGTGCCAGCAGTTACTCGGGGCAGTCCTACGAGCAGTACTTC
CDR3: CASSYSGQSYEQYF
size: .
J: TRBJ2-7
V: TRBV6-5
D: .

DNA: TGTGCCAGCAGCGTAGGGACTAGCGGGAGTTTCACAGATACGCAGTATTTT
CDR3: CASSVGTSGSFTDTQYF
size: .
J: TRBJ2-3
V: TRBV9
D: TRBD2

DNA: TGTGCCAGCAGTCCTAGCGGGAGCTCCTACAATGAGCAGTTCTTC
CDR3: CASSPSGSSYNEQFF
size: .
J: TRBJ2-1
V: TRBV27
D: TRBD2

DNA: TGCGCCAGCAGTGAAACGGGGACCGCCTACGAGCAGTACTTC
CDR3: CASSETGTAYEQYF
size: .
J: TRBJ2-7
V: TRBV10-1
D: .

DNA: TGTGCCAGCAGTGAACTAGGGACAGGGAGGTCCGGGGAGCTGTTTTTT
CDR3: CASSELGTGRSGELFF
size: .
J: TRBJ2-2
V: TRBV25-1
D: TRBD1

DNA: TGTGCCAGCAGTGAAAGGTGGCAGGGAGTTAATTCACCCCTCCACTTT
CDR3: CASSERWQGVNSPLHF
size: .
J: TRBJ1-6
V: TRBV2
D: .

DNA: TGTGCCAGCAGCCCTCTAGCTAACTATGGCTACACCTTC
CDR3: CASSPLANYGYTF
size: .
J: TRBJ1-2
V: TRBV7-3
D: .

DNA: TGTGCCAGCAGCTTGGAGAATCAGCCCCAGCATTTT
CDR3: CASSLENQPQHF
size: once
J: TRBJ1-5
V: TRBV7-9
D: .

DNA: TGCGCCAGCAGCTTGGGTTTGGATTCCGGCTACGAGCAGTACTTC
CDR3: CASSLGLDSGYEQYF
size: .
J: TRBJ2-7
V: TRBV5-1
D: .

DNA: TGTGCCGCAGGGGCTCAGGGCTACACCTTC
CDR3: CAAGAQGYTF
size: .
J: TRBJ1-2
V: TRBV10-3
D: .

DNA: TGTGCCAGCAGTTTGAAGGGACAGTCTAACTATGGCTACACCTTC
CDR3: CASSLKGQSNYGYTF
size: .
J: TRBJ1-2
V: TRBV27
D: TRBD1

DNA: TGTGCCAGCAGCTTAGAAGTACAGCGCAACTATGGCTACACCTTC
CDR3: CASSLEVQRNYGYTF
size: .
J: TRBJ1-2
V: TRBV7-2
D: .

DNA: TGTGCCAGCAGCTTAGGGGGCAACTACGAGCAGTACTTC
CDR3: CASSLGGNYEQYF
size: .
J: TRBJ2-7
V: TRBV13
D: .

DNA: TGCGCCAGCAGCCAAATATTAGGTTCACCCCTCCACTTT
CDR3: CASSQILGSPLHF
size: once
J: TRBJ1-6
V: TRBV4-1
D: .

DNA: TGTGCCAGCAGTTCGGGACCGCTGAATGAGCAGTTCTTC
CDR3: CASSSGPLNEQFF
size: .
J: TRBJ2-1
V: TRBV27
D: .

DNA: TGTGCCAGCTTCTCTAGGGGGGAAAAACTGTTTTTT
CDR3: CASFSRGEKLFF
size: .
J: TRBJ1-4
V: TRBV2
D: .

DNA: TGCGCCAGCAGCCAAGACCTAGGGACGGGTTACACTGAAGCTTTCTTT
CDR3: CASSQDLGTGYTEAFF
size: .
J: TRBJ1-1
V: TRBV4-1
D: .

DNA: TGTGCCAGCAGCTTAGCCGGGGGGGCCCCCGATGAGCAGTTCTTC
CDR3: CASSLAGGAPDEQFF
size: .
J: TRBJ2-1
V: TRBV7-9
D: TRBD2

DNA: TGTGCCAGCAATTCGTTAAGGGGAGTTCAGCCCCAGCATTTT
CDR3: CASNSLRGVQPQHF
size: .
J: TRBJ1-5
V: TRBV2
D: .

DNA: TGCGCCAGCAGCCAATTCGGCGGAGGAGGGAACACTGAAGCTTTCTTT
CDR3: CASSQFGGGGNTEAFF
size: .
J: TRBJ1-1
V: TRBV4-1
D: .

DNA: TGTGCCATCAGTGAGACAGGGGCCGGGGAGCTGTTTTTT
CDR3: CAISETGAGELFF
size: .
J: TRBJ2-2
V: TRBV10-3
D: TRBD1

DNA: TGTGCCAGCAGCTTCGGGCCAAATGAAAAACTGTTTTTT
CDR3: CASSFGPNEKLFF
size: .
J: TRBJ1-4
V: TRBV7-7
D: .

DNA: TGTGCCAGTAGTATACTGTCATATAGCAATCAGCCCCAGCATTTT
CDR3: CASSILSYSNQPQHF
size: few
J: TRBJ1-5
V: TRBV19
D: .

DNA: TGCAGCGTTGGGGGGACAGGGGCCTGGGCTGGCTACACCTTC
CDR3: CSVGGTGAWAGYTF
size: .
J: TRBJ1-2
V: TRBV29-1
D: TRBD1

DNA: TGTGCCAGCAGTTTTCAGGGGTACTCCTACGAGCAGTACTTC
CDR3: CASSFQGYSYEQYF
size: .
J: TRBJ2-7
V: TRBV28
D: .

DNA: TGTGCCAGCACCTTCGGGACAGGGCTGTACTTC
CDR3: CASTFGTGLYF
size: .
J: TRBJ2-7
V: TRBV2
D: TRBD1

DNA: TGTGCCAGCAGCTTAGGGGCCTTGGCTGGCTACACCTTC
CDR3: CASSLGALAGYTF
size: once
J: TRBJ1-2
V: TRBV7-8
D: .

DNA: TGTGCCAGCAGCCAACCGGGACAGGGGGTTCCCAACGTCCTGACTTTC
CDR3: CASSQPGQGVPNVLTF
size: once
J: TRBJ2-6
V: TRBV7-3
D: TRBD1

DNA: TGTGCCAGCAGCTTCCAACCCGAAACGGGGGACACTGAAGCTTTCTTT
CDR3: CASSFQPETGDTEAFF
size: .
J: TRBJ1-1
V: TRBV5-6
D: .

DNA: TGTGCCAGCGGGGGTGGGTCTTCTAGCACAGATACGCAGTATTTT
CDR3: CASGGGSSSTDTQYF
size: .
J: TRBJ2-3
V: TRBV27
D: .

DNA: TGTGCCAGCAGCCTGGACCCCTTAGTGGAGACTGAAGCTTTCTTT
CDR3: CASSLDPLVETEAFF
size: .
J: TRBJ1-1
V: TRBV5-6
D: .

DNA: TGTGCCAGCGGCCGGTCGAACACCGGGGAGCTGTTTTTT
CDR3: CASGRSNTGELFF
size: .
J: TRBJ2-2
V: TRBV7-9
D: .